The following is a T cell receptor beta chain sequence with its context. It lacks a known antigen. No clone much larger than this one lies a single base away; base qualities are absent. One collaborating source in Seattle enrolled patients while the patients were actively infected and followed the patients over time throughout the course of disease. Each collaborating institution followed its own protocols to collect whole blood in K2EDTA tubes. For TCRbeta analysis, collaborator samples were shipped as frozen whole blood, as isolated PBMCs, or as DNA extracted from either sample type. The data were taken from a study of blood T cell repertoires in COVID-19 (TCRdb year 2020). Looking at the study overall: Samples covering the acute and convalescent phases of COVID-19 were provided by collaborators in the United States, Italy and Spain. Samples were obtained from the ongoing ImmuneRACE study (first 160 participants) and from some 1,200 subjects provided by 6 global collaborators. A freely available public database, intended as a resource for researchers studying the immune response to SARS-CoV-2, is where the repertoires were released. HLA class I and class II types, where available, came from metadata supplied by the sample provider rather than from assay-based typing. The dataset comprised deeply sampled blood TCRbeta repertoires from subjects exposed to, actively infected with, or recovered from COVID-19. A de-identified subject ID, COVID-19 status, age in years and sex were almost always included in the sample metadata. The prospective study material was composed of cDNA or gDNA derived from T cells, B-cell-depleted T cells, or PBMCs.

General findings and caveats noted by the study authors: Clinical and demographic metadata were provided uncurated, with the amount varying by source and participant.

TCRbeta CDR3 regions were amplified from genomic DNA using the immunoSEQ Assay, a bias-controlled multiplex PCR. On the study's bioinformatics: The number of nucleated cells in each sample was estimated from the amplification of reference gene primers within the assay. To quantify the absolute abundance of each unique TCRbeta CDR3 rearrangement, sequence reads were collapsed and filtered. For each sample, productive Simpson clonality was calculated as the square root of Simpson's diversity index over productive rearrangements. Sourced from immuneACCESS, this table was stored by TCRdb with only in-frame sequences that have V and J called. A share of the clones is absent; for the studies checked, an unresolved V gene accounts for under half, and the remainder has no known explanation. Clone size and the V and J calls come from that table; the DNA yielded D and trimming. The sample data list roughly 280,000 clones, and around 87% of these were observed just once. The leading ten clones occupy over 4% of the sample.

Sequencing was done on a sample of peripheral blood. The sequence was obtained from a woman in her fifties or sixties with COVID-19, enrolled during active disease.

Here is the DNA: TGTGCCAGCAGCCCGAGGAGAGGGGGCTTCACTGAAGCTTTCTTT. This codes for CASSPRRGGFTEAFF. The rearrangement combines TRBV28 with TRBJ1-1; TRBD1 lines up with 7 middle nucleotides. From a lookup of the germline V gene, CDR1 and CDR2 are MDHEN and SYDVKM. V lost 6 bases and J lost 4 bases, and the count of bases not matched to a germline gene is 11. From the cysteine through the phenylalanine, the CDR3 covers 15 amino acids. Just the 45-base CDR3 DNA is kept, in frame starting at base 1.